Below are 8 T cell receptor beta chains sequenced from a single sample in a study of T cell responses to AZD1222 COVID-19 vaccine. Clones were read by immunoSEQ multiplex PCR, and TCRdb kept only the in-frame ones, dropping some. In the table there are 150,000 to 200,000 clones, about 92% of which are singletons. This material consisted of peripheral blood, taken on day 0 of AZD1222 vaccination. The receptors shown here come from an adult in good health.

The V call is TRBV4-2, the J call TRBJ2-3, with a weak D call TRBD2 (6 bases). This CDR3 is built from 21 residues. The germline gives CDR1 LGHNA, CDR2 YNFKEQ. Deletions cut 1 base from V and 0 bases from J, with 26 bases between. The CDR3 sequence: CASSQVFKGTIAGHSTDTQYF. The CDR3 DNA reads TGTGCCAGCAGCCAAGTTTTCAAGGGAACTATTGCGGGGCATAGCACAGATACGCAGTATTTT.

This clone was detected once. The chain is built from TRBV5-6 and TRBJ1-2; D might be TRBD1 (5 bases). Germline V gene lookup returns CDR1 SGHDT and CDR2 YYEEEE. V gave up 0 bases and J gave up 8 bases, with 11 bases separating them. CDR3 length: 13 residues. The CDR3 protein is CASSLAQGGGYTF. The CDR3 coding sequence is TGTGCCAGCAGCTTGGCCCAGGGAGGAGGCTACACCTTC. The full variable domain, with the rest looked up from reference TRBV5-6 and TRBJ1-2, is DAGVTQSPTHLIKTRGQQVTLRCSPKSGHDTVSWYQQALGQGPQFIFQYYEEEERQRGNFPDRFSGHQFPNYSSELNVNALLLGDSALYLCASSLAQGGGYTFGSGTRLTVV.

This chain links TRBV27 with TRBJ2-2, with 7 nucleotides matching TRBD2. There are 16 residues in the CDR3. The V gene's germline CDR1 is MNHEY and CDR2 SMNVEV (reference sequence). V lost 8 bases to trimming and J lost 5 bases; unmatched junction nucleotides: 14. CDR3 nucleotide sequence: TGTGCCAGCGCCCCGGGAGGTCGGGTTAGGACCGGGGAGCTGTTTTTT. Translating it yields CASAPGGRVRTGELFF.

This sequence joins TRBV30 and TRBJ1-2; D remains unclear. Per the germline V gene, CDR1 is GTSNPN and CDR2 is SVGIG (reference sequence). The V end was cut by 4 bases, the J end by 6 bases, with 18 bases between. The CDR3 length is 14 residues. This CDR3 reads CAWNELRGGHGYTF. The CDR3 coding sequence is TGTGCCTGGAATGAACTCCGGGGAGGGCATGGCTACACCTTC.

The V call is TRBV30, the J call TRBJ1-5; D not resolved. Germline CDR1 and CDR2: GTSNPN and SVGIG (reference sequence). CDR3 size: 18 residues. V was pared by 0 bases and J by 0 bases, with 18 bases between. The CDR3: CAWSVQRGSVYSNQPQHF. The DNA of the CDR3 is TGTGCCTGGAGTGTACAGAGAGGTTCCGTCTATAGCAATCAGCCCCAGCATTTT.

The chain links TRBV5-1 to TRBJ1-1; D gene unclear. CDR3 length equals 13 residues. The germline V gene has CDR1 SGHRS and CDR2 YFSETQ. Trimming removed 1 base at V and 1 base at J, with 5 bases between. The CDR3 coding sequence is TGCGCCAGCAGCTTGACGCGGAACACTGAAGCTTTCTTT. Its protein is CASSLTRNTEAFF. Looking up the rest from reference TRBV5-1 and TRBJ1-1 gives the full variable domain: KAGVTQTPRYLIKTRGQQVTLSCSPISGHRSVSWYQQTPGQGLQFLFEYFSETQRNKGNFPGRFSGRQFSNSRSEMNVSTLELGDSALYLCASSLTRNTEAFFGQGTRLTVV.

The gene calls are TRBV28 and TRBJ1-1; D gene unclear. The V and J ends lost 6 bases and 5 bases respectively, with 13 bases between them. The CDR3 extends over 13 amino acids. Germline CDR1 reads MDHEN; CDR2 reads SYDVKM. DNA for the CDR3: TGTGCCAGCAGCGGGAGGGCGCGGACTGAAGCTTTCTTT. Its protein is CASSGRARTEAFF. Full variable domain (outside the CDR3, taken from reference TRBV28 and TRBJ1-1): DVKVTQSSRYLVKRTGEKVFLECVQDMDHENMFWYRQDPGLGLRLIYFSYDVKMKEKGDIPEGYSVSREKKERFSLILESASTNQTSMYLCASSGRARTEAFFGQGTRLTVV.

This rearrangement joins TRBV29-1 to TRBJ2-1, with 13 nucleotides matching TRBD2. The junction had 9 bases not matched to a gene; V was cut back by 3 bases and J by 7 bases. Per germline, CDR1 SQVTM and CDR2 ANQGSEA. This CDR3 is built from 16 residues. The CDR3 region has the DNA TGCAGCGTTGATGGACTAGCGGGAGTTTATGGGAATGAGCAGTTCTTC. Translating gives CSVDGLAGVYGNEQFF.